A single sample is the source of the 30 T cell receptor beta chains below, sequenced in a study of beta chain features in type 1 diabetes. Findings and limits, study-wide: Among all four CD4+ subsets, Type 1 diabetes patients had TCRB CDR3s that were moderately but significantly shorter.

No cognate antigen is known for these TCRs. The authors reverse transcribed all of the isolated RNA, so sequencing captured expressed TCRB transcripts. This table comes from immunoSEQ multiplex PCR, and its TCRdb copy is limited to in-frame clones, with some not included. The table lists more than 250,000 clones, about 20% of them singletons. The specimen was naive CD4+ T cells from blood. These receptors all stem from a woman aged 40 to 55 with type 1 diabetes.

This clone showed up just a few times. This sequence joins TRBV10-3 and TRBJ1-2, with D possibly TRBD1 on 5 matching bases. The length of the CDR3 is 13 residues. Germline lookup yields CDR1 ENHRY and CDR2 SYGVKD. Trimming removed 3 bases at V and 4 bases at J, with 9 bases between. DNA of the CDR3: TGTGCCATCAGTGACCCCGACAGCTATGGCTACACCTTC. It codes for CAISDPDSYGYTF.

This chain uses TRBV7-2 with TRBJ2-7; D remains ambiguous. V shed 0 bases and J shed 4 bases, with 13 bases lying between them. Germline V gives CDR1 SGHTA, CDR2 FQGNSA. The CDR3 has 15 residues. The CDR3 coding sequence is TGTGCCAGCAGCTTAGCTGGCATAACCATTTACGAGCAGTACTTC. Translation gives CASSLAGITIYEQYF.

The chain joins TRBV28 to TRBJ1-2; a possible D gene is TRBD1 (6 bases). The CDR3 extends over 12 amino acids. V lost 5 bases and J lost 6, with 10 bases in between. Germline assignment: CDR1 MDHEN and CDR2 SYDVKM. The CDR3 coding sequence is TGTGCCAGCAGTGCCAGGGGTGATGGCTACACCTTC. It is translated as CASSARGDGYTF.

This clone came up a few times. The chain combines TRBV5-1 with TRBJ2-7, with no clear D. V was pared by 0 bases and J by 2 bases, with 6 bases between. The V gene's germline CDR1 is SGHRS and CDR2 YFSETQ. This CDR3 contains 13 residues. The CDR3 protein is CASSLDSPYEQYF. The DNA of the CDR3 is TGCGCCAGCAGCTTGGACAGTCCCTACGAGCAGTACTTC.

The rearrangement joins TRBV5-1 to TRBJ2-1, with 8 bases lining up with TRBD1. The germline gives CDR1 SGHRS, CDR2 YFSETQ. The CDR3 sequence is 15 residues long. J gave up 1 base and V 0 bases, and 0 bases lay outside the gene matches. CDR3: CASSLDRGSYNEQFF. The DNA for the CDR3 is TGCGCCAGCAGCTTGGACAGGGGGTCCTACAATGAGCAGTTCTTC.

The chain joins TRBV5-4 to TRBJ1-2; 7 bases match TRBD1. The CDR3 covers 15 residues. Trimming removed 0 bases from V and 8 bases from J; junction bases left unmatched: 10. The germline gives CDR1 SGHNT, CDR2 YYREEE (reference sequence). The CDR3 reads CASSLAKTGNHGYTF. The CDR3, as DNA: TGTGCCAGCAGCTTGGCCAAGACAGGGAATCACGGCTACACCTTC.

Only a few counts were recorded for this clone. The CDR3 DNA follows: TGTGCCAGCACCGCCGTTGGGACATACAATGAAAAACTGTTTTTT. Encoded protein: CASTAVGTYNEKLFF. V is TRBV6-1 and J is TRBJ1-4, with TRBD1 as a possible D gene (6 bases). V was shortened by 7 bases and J by 5 bases, with 17 bases between the two germline ends. CDR1 and CDR2 from the germline V gene are MNHNS and SASEGT. CDR3 length: 15 residues.

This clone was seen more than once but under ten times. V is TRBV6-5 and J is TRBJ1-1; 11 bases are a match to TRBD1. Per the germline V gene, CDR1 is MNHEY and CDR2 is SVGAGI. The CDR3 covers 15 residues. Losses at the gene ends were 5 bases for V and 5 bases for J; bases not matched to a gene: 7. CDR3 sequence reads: CASSPGTGGRTEAFF. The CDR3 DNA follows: TGTGCCAGCAGTCCCGGGACAGGGGGACGGACTGAAGCTTTCTTT.

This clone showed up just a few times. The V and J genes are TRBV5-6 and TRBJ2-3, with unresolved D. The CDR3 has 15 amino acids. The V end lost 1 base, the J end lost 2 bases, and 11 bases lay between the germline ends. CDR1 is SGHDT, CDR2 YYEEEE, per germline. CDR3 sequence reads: CASSLLSQLTDTQYF. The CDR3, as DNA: TGTGCCAGCAGCTTGTTGAGCCAACTCACAGATACGCAGTATTTT.

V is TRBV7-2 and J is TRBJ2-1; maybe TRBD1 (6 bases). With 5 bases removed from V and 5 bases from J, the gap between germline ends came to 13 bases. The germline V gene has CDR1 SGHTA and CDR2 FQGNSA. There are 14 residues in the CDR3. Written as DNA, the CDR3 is TGTGCCAGCAGCCGCCGGGACACCCACAATGAGCAGTTCTTC. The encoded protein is CASSRRDTHNEQFF.

The CDR3 protein is CASSPFDSVRYPGELFF. The CDR3 bases are TGTGCCAGCTCACCTTTTGACTCCGTTCGCTATCCCGGGGAGCTGTTTTTT. The V call is TRBV18, the J call TRBJ2-2; no reliable D call. The V gene lost 3 bases and the J gene lost 6 bases, with 20 bases spanning the gap. Germline values: CDR1 KGHSH, CDR2 LQKENI. The CDR3 consists of 17 residues.

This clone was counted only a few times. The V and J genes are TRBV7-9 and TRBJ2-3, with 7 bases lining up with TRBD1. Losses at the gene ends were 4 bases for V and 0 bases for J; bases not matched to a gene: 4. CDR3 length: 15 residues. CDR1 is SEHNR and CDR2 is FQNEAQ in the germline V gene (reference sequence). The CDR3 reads CASSYPTGSTDTQYF. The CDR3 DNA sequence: TGTGCCAGCAGCTACCCGACAGGGAGCACAGATACGCAGTATTTT.

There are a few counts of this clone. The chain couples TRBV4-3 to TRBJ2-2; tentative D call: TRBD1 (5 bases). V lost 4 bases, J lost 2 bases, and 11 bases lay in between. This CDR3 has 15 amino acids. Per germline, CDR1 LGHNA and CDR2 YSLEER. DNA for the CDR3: TGCGCCAGCAGCCCGAGTGGGGCAAACACCGGGGAGCTGTTTTTT. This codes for CASSPSGANTGELFF.

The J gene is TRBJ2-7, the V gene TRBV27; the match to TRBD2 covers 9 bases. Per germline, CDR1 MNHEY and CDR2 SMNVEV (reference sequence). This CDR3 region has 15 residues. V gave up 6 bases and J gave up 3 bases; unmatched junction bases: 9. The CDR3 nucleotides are TGTGCCAGCAGCCGCCCGACTAGCGGTAACTACGAGCAGTACTTC. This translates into CASSRPTSGNYEQYF.

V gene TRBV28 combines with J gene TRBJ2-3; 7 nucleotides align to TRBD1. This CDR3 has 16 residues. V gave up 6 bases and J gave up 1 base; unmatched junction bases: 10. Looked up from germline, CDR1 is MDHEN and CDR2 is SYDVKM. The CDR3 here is CASRTTGLEGTDTQYF. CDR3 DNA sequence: TGTGCCAGCAGAACGACAGGGCTTGAGGGCACAGATACGCAGTATTTT.

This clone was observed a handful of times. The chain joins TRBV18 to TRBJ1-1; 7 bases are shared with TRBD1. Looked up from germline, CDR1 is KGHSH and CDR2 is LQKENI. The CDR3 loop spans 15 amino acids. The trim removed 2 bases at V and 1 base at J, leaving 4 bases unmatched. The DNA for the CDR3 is TGTGCCAGCTCACCAGGGGGACAGCCGAACACTGAAGCTTTCTTT. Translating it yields CASSPGGQPNTEAFF.

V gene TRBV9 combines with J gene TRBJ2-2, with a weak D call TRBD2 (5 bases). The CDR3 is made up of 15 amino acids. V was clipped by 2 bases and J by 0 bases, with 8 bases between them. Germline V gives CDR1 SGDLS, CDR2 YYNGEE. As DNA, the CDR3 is TGTGCCAGCAGCGTGAGCGGTGCGAACACCGGGGAGCTGTTTTTT. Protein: CASSVSGANTGELFF.

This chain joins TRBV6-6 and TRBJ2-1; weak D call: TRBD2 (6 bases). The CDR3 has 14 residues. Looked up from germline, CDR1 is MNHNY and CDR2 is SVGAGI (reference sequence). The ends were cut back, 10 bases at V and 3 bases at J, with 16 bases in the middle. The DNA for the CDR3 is TGTGCCACCGGGGACCGGGAGTTCTACAATGAGCAGTTCTTC. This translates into CATGDREFYNEQFF.

The CDR3 loop reads CASSKEEQRPSNQPQHF. The CDR3 DNA reads TGTGCCAGCAGCAAAGAGGAGCAGCGTCCGAGCAATCAGCCCCAGCATTTT. The chain employs TRBV21-1 and TRBJ1-5. TRBV21-1 constitutes a pseudogene. CDR3 length: 17 amino acids.

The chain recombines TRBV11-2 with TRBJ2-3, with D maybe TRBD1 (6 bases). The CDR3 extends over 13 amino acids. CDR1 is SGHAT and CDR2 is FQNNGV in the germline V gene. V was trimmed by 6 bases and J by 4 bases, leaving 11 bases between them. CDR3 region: CASRLQGPDTQYF. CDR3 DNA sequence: TGTGCCAGCAGACTACAGGGACCAGATACGCAGTATTTT.

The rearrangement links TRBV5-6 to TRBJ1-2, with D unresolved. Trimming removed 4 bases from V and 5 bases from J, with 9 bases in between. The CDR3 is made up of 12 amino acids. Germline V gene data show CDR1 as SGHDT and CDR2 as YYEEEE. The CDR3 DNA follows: TGTGCCAGCAGCGGCGGTCCATATGGCTACACCTTC. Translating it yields CASSGGPYGYTF.

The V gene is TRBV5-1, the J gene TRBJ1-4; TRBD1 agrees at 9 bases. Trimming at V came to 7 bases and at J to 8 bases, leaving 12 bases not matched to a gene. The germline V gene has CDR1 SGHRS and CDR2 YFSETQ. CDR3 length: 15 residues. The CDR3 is CASSLQGASEEKLFF. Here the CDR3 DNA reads TGCGCCAGCTCATTACAGGGGGCGAGTGAGGAAAAACTGTTTTTT.

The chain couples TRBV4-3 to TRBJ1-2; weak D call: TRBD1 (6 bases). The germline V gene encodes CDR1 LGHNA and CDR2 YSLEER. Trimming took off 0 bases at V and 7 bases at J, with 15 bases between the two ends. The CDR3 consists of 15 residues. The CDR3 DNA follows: TGCGCCAGCAGCCAAGAACAGGGCATTACGGCTGGCTACACCTTC. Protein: CASSQEQGITAGYTF.

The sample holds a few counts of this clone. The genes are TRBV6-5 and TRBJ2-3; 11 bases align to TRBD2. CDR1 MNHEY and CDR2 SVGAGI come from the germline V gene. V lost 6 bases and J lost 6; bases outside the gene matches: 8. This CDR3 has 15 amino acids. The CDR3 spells CASRRMTSGADTQYF. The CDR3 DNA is TGTGCCAGCAGACGTATGACTAGCGGGGCGGATACGCAGTATTTT.

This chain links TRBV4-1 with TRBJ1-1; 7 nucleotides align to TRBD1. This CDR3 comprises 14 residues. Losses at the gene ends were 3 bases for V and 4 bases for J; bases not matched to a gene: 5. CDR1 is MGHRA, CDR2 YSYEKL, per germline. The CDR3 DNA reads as TGCGCCAGCAGCCATGCCGGGACAGCCACTGAAGCTTTCTTT. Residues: CASSHAGTATEAFF.

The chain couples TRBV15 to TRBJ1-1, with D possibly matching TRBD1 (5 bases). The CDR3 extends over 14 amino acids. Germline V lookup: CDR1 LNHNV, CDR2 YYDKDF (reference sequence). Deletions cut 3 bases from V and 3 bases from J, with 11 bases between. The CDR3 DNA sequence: TGTGCCACCAGCAGGGACCGGGGGGACACTGAAGCTTTCTTT. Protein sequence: CATSRDRGDTEAFF.

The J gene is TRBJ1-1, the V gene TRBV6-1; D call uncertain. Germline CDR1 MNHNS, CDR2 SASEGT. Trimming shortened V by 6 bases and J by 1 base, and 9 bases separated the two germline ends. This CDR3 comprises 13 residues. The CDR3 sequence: CASSKEANTEAFF. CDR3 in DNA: TGTGCCAGCAGCAAAGAGGCGAACACTGAAGCTTTCTTT.

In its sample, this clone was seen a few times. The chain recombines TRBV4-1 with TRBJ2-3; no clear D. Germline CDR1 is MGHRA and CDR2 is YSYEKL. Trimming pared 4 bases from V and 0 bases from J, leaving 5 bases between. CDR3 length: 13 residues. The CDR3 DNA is TGCGCCAGCAGCCTCGGGAGCACAGATACGCAGTATTTT. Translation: CASSLGSTDTQYF.

CDR3 sequence reads: CASSVTGVSSYEQYF. The DNA for the CDR3 is TGTGCCAGCAGCGTGACAGGGGTGAGCTCCTACGAGCAGTACTTC. This chain connects TRBV7-2 to TRBJ2-7; 8 nucleotides line up with TRBD1. Germline loops: CDR1 SGHTA, CDR2 FQGNSA. J gave up 0 bases and V 5 bases, and 6 bases lay outside the gene matches. There are 15 residues in the CDR3. Combining the CDR3 with reference TRBV7-2 and TRBJ2-7 gives the whole variable domain GAGVSQSPSNKVTEKGKDVELRCDPISGHTALYWYRQSLGQGLEFLIYFQGNSAPDKSGLPSDRFSAERTGGSVSTLTIQRTQQEDSAVYLCASSVTGVSSYEQYFGPGTRLTVT.

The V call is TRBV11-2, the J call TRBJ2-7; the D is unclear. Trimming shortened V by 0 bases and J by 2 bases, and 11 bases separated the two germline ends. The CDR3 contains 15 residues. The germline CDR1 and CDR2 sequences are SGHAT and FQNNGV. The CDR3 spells CASSLDLILTYEQYF. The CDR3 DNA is TGTGCCAGCAGCTTAGATCTGATACTCACCTACGAGCAGTACTTC. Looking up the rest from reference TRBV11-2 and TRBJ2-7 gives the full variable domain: EAGVAQSPRYKIIEKRQSVAFWCNPISGHATLYWYQQILGQGPKLLIQFQNNGVVDDSQLPKDRFSAERLKGVDSTLKIQPAKLEDSAVYLCASSLDLILTYEQYFGPGTRLTVT.